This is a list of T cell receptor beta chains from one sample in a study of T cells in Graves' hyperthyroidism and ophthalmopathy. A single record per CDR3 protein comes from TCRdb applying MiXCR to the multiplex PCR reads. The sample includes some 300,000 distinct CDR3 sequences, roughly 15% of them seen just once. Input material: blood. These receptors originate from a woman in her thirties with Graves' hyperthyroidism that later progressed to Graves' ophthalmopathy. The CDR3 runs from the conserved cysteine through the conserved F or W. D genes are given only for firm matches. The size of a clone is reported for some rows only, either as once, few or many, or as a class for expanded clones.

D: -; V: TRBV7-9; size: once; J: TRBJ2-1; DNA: TGTGCCAGCAGCCCCAATGGACGAGGGGCTACGGGTGAGCAGTTCTTC; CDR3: CASSPNGRGATGEQFF
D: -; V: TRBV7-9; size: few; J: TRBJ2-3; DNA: TGTGCCAGCAGCTTAGTTGCTCGCGGTCTGCTACTGAGAGACACAGATACGCAGTATTTT; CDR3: CASSLVARGLLLRDTDTQYF
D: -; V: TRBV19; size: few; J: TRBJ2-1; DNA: TGTGCCAGTAGTATCTCCGGGAGCCTTAGCTCCTACAATGAGCAGTTCTTC; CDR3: CASSISGSLSSYNEQFF
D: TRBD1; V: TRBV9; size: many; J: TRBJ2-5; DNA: TGTGCCAGCAGCGTAGAGGGGACAGGGGAAGAGACCCAGTACTTC; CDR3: CASSVEGTGEETQYF
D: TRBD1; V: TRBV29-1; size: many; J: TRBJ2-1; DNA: TGCAGCGTTTACCCCGGGACAGGGGGCTTGACGGGAGGGTACAATGAGCAGTTCTTC; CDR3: CSVYPGTGGLTGGYNEQFF
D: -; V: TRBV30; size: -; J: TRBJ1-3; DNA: TGTGCCTGGAGTGTAGATTCCAGGGGCTCTGGAAACACCATATATTTT; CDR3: CAWSVDSRGSGNTIYF
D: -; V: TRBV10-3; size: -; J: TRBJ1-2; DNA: TGTGCCATCAGTGAATCCGTAGGCAGGCTGCCGTATGGCTACACCTTC; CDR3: CAISESVGRLPYGYTF
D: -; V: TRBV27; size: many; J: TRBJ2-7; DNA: TGTGCCAGCAGTTTAGGGCGCGGGACGGAGAAACAGTACTTC; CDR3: CASSLGRGTEKQYF
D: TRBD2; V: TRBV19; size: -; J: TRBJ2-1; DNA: TGTGCCAGTAGGGGGCCGGGACTAGTTAGGGGTGAGCAGTTCTTC; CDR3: CASRGPGLVRGEQFF
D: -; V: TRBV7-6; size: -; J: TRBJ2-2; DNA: TGTGCCAGCAGCTTTGAGAACACCGGGGAGCTGTTTTTT; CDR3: CASSFENTGELFF
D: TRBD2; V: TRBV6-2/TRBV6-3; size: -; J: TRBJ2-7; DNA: TGTGCCAGCAGTGGGACTAGCGGGAGTTTCGAGCAGTACTTC; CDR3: CASSGTSGSFEQYF
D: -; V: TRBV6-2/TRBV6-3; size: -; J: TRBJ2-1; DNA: TGTGCCAGCAGTTACTCGCTTAGCAGAGAGCAGTTCTTC; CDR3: CASSYSLSREQFF
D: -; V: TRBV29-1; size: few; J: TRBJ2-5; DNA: TGCAGCGTTGTACCCCCGTTGACAATAGGGGGGGGGGAGACCCAGTACTTC; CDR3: CSVVPPLTIGGGETQYF
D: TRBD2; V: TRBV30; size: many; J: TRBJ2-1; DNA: TGTGCCTGGGCAGCGGGAATTAACTACAATGAGCAGTTCTTC; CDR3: CAWAAGINYNEQFF
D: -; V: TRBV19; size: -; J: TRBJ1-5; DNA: TGTGCCAGTACCCCAGGGCAGGGGAATCAGCCCCAGCATTTT; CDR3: CASTPGQGNQPQHF
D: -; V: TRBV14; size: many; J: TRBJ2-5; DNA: TGTGCCAGCAGCCCCTGGGGGGTTGAGTGGGAGACCCAGTACTTC; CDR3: CASSPWGVEWETQYF
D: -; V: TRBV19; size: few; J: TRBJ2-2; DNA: TGTGCCAGTAGTATACAGGGAAGTACCGGGGAGCTGTTTTTT; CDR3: CASSIQGSTGELFF
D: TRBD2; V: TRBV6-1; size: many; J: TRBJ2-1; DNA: TGTGCCCGCCGGGGGGTCAATGTGCCCCCTCGGGAGCAGTTCTTC; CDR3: CARRGVNVPPREQFF
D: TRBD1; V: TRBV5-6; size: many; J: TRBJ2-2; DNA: TGTGCCAGCAGCTCGACAGGGGACACCGGGGAGCTGTTTTTT; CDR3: CASSSTGDTGELFF
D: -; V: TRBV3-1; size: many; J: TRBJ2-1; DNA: TGTGCCAGCAGCCAAGACGCCAGCTACAATGAGCAGTTCTTC; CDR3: CASSQDASYNEQFF
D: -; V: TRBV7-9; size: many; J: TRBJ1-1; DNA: TGTGCCAGCAGCCCCCCTGAGAACACTGAAGCTTTCTTT; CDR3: CASSPPENTEAFF
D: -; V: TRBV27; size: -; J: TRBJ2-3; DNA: TGTGCCAGCAGTTTAACCATTTTCGGGACCACAGATACGCAGTATTTT; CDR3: CASSLTIFGTTDTQYF
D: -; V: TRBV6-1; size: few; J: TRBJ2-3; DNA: TGTGCCAGCAGTCCCAGAAGGTGGTTGGATACGCAGTATTTT; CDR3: CASSPRRWLDTQYF
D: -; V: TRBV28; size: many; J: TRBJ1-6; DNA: TGTGCCAGCAGTAACGATAGGAGGAATTCACCCCTCCACTTT; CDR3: CASSNDRRNSPLHF
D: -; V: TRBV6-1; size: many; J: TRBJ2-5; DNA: TGTGCCAGCGTCCCCGACAGCGCCGGGCAGACCCAGTACTTC; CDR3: CASVPDSAGQTQYF
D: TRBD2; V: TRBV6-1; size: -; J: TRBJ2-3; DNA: TGTGCCAGCAGTGGGTGGGGACTAGCGGGAGCAGATACGCAGTATTTT; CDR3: CASSGWGLAGADTQYF
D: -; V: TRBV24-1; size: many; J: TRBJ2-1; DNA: TGTGCCACCAGTGATTTCGGGACCAGGGAGCAGTTCTTC; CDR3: CATSDFGTREQFF
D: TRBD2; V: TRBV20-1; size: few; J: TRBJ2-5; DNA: TGCAGTGCTAGGGCCAGCGGGGTACTACAAGAGACCCAGTACTTC; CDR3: CSARASGVLQETQYF
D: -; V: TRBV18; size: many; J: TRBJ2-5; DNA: TGTGCCAGCTCACAGGGGCCCGGAGAGACCCAGTACTTC; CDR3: CASSQGPGETQYF
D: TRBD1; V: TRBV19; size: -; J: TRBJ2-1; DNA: TGTGCCAGTAGTACGACTTCCAAGGACAGGGCCCCGGGAGAGCAGTTCTTC; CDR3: CASSTTSKDRAPGEQFF
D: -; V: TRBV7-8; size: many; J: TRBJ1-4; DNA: TGTGCCAGCAGTCGGCGGCGGGGTACGGCTAATGAAAAACTGTTTTTT; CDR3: CASSRRRGTANEKLFF
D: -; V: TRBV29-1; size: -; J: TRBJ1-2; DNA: TGCAGCGTTTGGGACCCTAACTATGGCTACACCTTC; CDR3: CSVWDPNYGYTF
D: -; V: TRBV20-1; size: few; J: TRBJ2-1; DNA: TGCAGTGCCCCGTGGCCGGGTCTCTACAATGAGCAGTTCTTC; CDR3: CSAPWPGLYNEQFF
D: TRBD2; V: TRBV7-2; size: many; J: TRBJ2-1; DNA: TGTGCCAGCAGCTTGAGCGGGAGCTTGAACAATGAGCAGTTCTTC; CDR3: CASSLSGSLNNEQFF
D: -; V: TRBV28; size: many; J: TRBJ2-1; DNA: TGTGCCAGCAGTTTATTACCCCGGGTCCTTATCTATGAGCAGTTCTTC; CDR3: CASSLLPRVLIYEQFF
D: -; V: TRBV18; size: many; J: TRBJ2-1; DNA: TGTGCCAGCTCACCCCCGGGGCATCAGAGGGATGAGCAGTTCTTC; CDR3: CASSPPGHQRDEQFF
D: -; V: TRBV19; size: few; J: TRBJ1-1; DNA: TGTGCCAGTAGTAAGGGGGGCACTGAAGCTTTCTTT; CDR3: CASSKGGTEAFF
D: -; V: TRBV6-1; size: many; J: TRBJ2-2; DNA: TGTGCCAGCAGTCTTGCCTACCTGGACACCGGGGAGCTGTTTTTT; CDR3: CASSLAYLDTGELFF
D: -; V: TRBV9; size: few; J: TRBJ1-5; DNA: TGTGCCAGCACCCCTCGGGCCAGATGGAATCAGCCCCAGCATTTT; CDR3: CASTPRARWNQPQHF
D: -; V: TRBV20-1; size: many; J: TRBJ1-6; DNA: TGCAGTGCGGGGAGGTCAGAAAGCTCACCCCTCCACTTT; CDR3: CSAGRSESSPLHF
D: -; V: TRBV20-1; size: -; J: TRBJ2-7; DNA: TGCAGTGCCCAGGAGTTGCGGCTAAGCTCCTACGAGCAGTACTTC; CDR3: CSAQELRLSSYEQYF
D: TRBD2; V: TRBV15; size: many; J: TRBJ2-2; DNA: TGTGCCACCAGCAGAGGAGCTAGCGGGAGCACCGGGGAGCTGTTTTTT; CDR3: CATSRGASGSTGELFF
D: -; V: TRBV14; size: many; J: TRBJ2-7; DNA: TGTGCCAGCAGCCCGAAAAGGGGGAAGGGTGGCGAGCAGTACTTC; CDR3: CASSPKRGKGGEQYF
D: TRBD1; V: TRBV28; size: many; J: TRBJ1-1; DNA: TGTGCCAGCTTCTCGGGACAGTACACTGAAGCTTTCTTT; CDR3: CASFSGQYTEAFF
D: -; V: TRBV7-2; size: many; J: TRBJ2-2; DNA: TGTGCCAGCAGCTTAGTTAAGGCGGGCACCGGGGAGCTGTTTTTT; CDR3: CASSLVKAGTGELFF
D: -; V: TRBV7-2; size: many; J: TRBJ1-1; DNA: TGTGCCAGCAGCGCCCCAGTGGGGTTGGGAGGGGCTTTCTTT; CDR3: CASSAPVGLGGAFF
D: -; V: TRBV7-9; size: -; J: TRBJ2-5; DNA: TGTGCCAGCAGCCCTATCCCCTTCGGGCGGTCAGAGACCCAGTACTTC; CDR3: CASSPIPFGRSETQYF
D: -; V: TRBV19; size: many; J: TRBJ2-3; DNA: TGTGCCAGTAGTGCCTCGGATACGCAGTATTTT; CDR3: CASSASDTQYF
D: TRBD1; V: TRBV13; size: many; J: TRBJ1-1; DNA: TGTGCCAGCAGCTCCTCCCCAGGGGGCACTGAAGCTTTCTTT; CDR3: CASSSSPGGTEAFF
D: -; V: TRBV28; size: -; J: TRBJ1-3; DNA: TGTGCCAGCAGTTCGCTCGGACGGTCCTCTGGGAACATTATATATTTT; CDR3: CASSSLGRSSGNIIYF
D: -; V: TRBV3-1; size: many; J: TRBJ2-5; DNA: TGTGCCAGCAGCCCACGCCTCTACGGGACGAACGATCAAGAGACCCAGTACTTC; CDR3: CASSPRLYGTNDQETQYF
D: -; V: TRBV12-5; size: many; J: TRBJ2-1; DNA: TGTGCTAGTGGTTTAGGAACGGGCAATGAGCAGTTCTTC; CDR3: CASGLGTGNEQFF
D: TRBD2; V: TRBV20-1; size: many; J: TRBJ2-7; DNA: TGCAGTGCTAGTACCCCCGGGACTAGCGGTACCTACGAGCAGTACTTC; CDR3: CSASTPGTSGTYEQYF